The 20 T cell receptor beta chains given below trace back to one sample, sequenced in a study of control samples from healthy donors and cancer patients (dated by TCRdb to 2018 to 2020). The library relied on the immunoSEQ multiplex PCR assay. TCRdb provides this immuneACCESS table in a form limited to in-frame rearrangements. Some clones are lacking; in checked studies, under half of them reflect an unresolved V gene, and why the rest are absent is not known. This sample gives about 55,000 clones in total; 90% to 96% of them show up just once. About 1% of the sample is held by the ten biggest clonotypes. Sequenced material: blood. The receptors originated from a woman aged 18-35 years in good health.

The rearrangement uses TRBV30 and TRBJ1-6; D unclear. This CDR3 has 14 amino acids. Germline lookup yields CDR1 GTSNPN and CDR2 SVGIG (reference sequence). Trimming cost V 2 bases and J 7 bases, with 12 bases left between them. The CDR3 reads CAWSSTFGNSPLHF. DNA for the CDR3: TGTGCCTGGAGTTCGACATTTGGGAATTCACCCCTCCACTTT.

The V gene is TRBV7-9, the J gene TRBJ1-2; D may be TRBD1 (5 bases). CDR3 length: 17 amino acids. Between the trimmed V and J ends, which lost 3 bases and 5 bases, there was a span of 22 bases. Germline V CDR1 and CDR2: SEHNR, FQNEAQ (reference sequence). The CDR3, as DNA: TGTGCCAGCAGCTTTTCTGAGGGGATCCCCCTCTGGTATGGCTACACCTTC. Its translation is CASSFSEGIPLWYGYTF. The full variable domain, rest sourced from reference TRBV7-9 and TRBJ1-2, is DTGVSQNPRHKITKRGQNVTFRCDPISEHNRLYWYRQTLGQGPEFLTYFQNEAQLEKSRLLSDRFSAERPKGSFSTLEIQRTEQGDSAMYLCASSFSEGIPLWYGYTFGSGTRLTVV.

V is TRBV11-3 and J is TRBJ2-3; 10 bases line up with TRBD2. V dropped 6 bases and J dropped 4; count of bases not matched to a gene: 7. The CDR3 is 15 amino acids. The V gene's germline CDR1 is SGHNT and CDR2 YENEEA. The CDR3 reads CASSLSGGASDTQYF. The CDR3 DNA sequence: TGTGCCAGCAGTTTAAGCGGGGGGGCCTCAGATACGCAGTATTTT.

The rearrangement joins TRBV11-2 to TRBJ1-1; 12 positions match TRBD1. This CDR3 contains 15 residues. The V gene end was trimmed by 1 base and the J gene end by 10 bases; junction bases not matched to a gene: 7. The germline gives CDR1 SGHAT, CDR2 FQNNGV. CDR3 in amino acids: CASSLAGTGGFGAFF. The CDR3, as DNA: TGTGCCAGCAGCTTAGCCGGGACAGGGGGCTTCGGAGCTTTCTTT.

The chain uses TRBV2 and TRBJ2-7; TRBD2 agrees at 7 bases. J lost 6 bases, V lost 3 bases, and 8 bases had no gene match. From germline, CDR1 is SNHLY and CDR2 FYNNEI. The CDR3 has 14 amino acids. CDR3 sequence reads: CASSDRGLTAEQYF. The CDR3 nucleotides are TGTGCCAGCAGTGATCGGGGACTAACGGCCGAGCAGTACTTC.

The rearrangement uses TRBV7-2 and TRBJ2-2; TRBD2 matches 9 bases. The CDR3 covers 13 residues. CDR1 is SGHTA, CDR2 FQGNSA, per germline. J lost 5 bases, V lost 8 bases, and 3 bases had no gene match. CDR3 DNA sequence: TGTGCCAGCGCGGGGGGGCCGACCGGGGAGCTGTTTTTT. Its translation is CASAGGPTGELFF.

This clone was seen a single time. This chain joins TRBV3-1 (or the pseudogene TRBV3-2) and TRBJ1-3, with 8 bases fitting TRBD1. After removal of 0 bases from V and 5 bases from J, the junction contained 9 bases not matched to a gene. The CDR3 covers 17 residues. Germline CDR1 reads LGHDT; CDR2 reads YNNKEL (reference sequence). In nucleotides, the CDR3 is TGTGCCAGCAGCCAAGACGGGCTCAGGGGGCATAGAAACACCATATATTTT. Translation gives CASSQDGLRGHRNTIYF.

The rearrangement joins TRBV4-1 to TRBJ1-1; possibly TRBD1 for D (6 bases). V was clipped by 0 bases and J by 5 bases, with 13 bases between them. Per the germline V gene, CDR1 is MGHRA and CDR2 is YSYEKL. CDR3 length: 15 residues. CDR3 sequence (DNA): TGCGCCAGCAGCCAAGAGAAACCACAGGGAACTGAAGCTTTCTTT. It codes for CASSQEKPQGTEAFF.

The chain uses TRBV28 and TRBJ1-2; D might be TRBD1 (5 bases). Trimming stripped 2 bases from V and 4 bases from J, with 11 bases between. CDR1 and CDR2 (germline): MDHEN, SYDVKM. This CDR3 is built from 14 residues. CDR3 coding DNA: TGTGCCAGCAGTTTAGGTGGGGCGGGCTATGGCTACACCTTC. Protein sequence: CASSLGGAGYGYTF.

The rearrangement joins TRBV5-1 to TRBJ1-1, with D perhaps TRBD1 (5 bases). Trimming removed 1 base from V and 4 bases from J, with 14 bases in between. This CDR3 comprises 15 residues. Germline V gene data show CDR1 as SGHRS and CDR2 as YFSETQ. The CDR3 here is CASSLSGAVSTEAFF. The CDR3 region has the DNA TGCGCCAGCAGCTTGTCTGGGGCGGTTAGCACTGAAGCTTTCTTT.

V and J are TRBV20-1 and TRBJ1-5; 10 nucleotides line up with TRBD1. This CDR3 spans 14 amino acids. V was clipped by 3 bases and J by 7 bases; unmatched bases: 6. The germline gives CDR1 DFQATT, CDR2 SNEGSKA (reference sequence). The CDR3 DNA reads as TGCAGTGCTAGTGTGGGACAGGGGTCCCAGCCCCAGCATTTT. It codes for CSASVGQGSQPQHF.

The rearrangement joins TRBV18 to TRBJ2-4; D call uncertain. V was pared by 0 bases and J by 0 bases, with 9 bases between. The CDR3 runs to 16 residues. CDR1 is KGHSH and CDR2 is LQKENI in the germline V gene. The CDR3 DNA reads TGTGCCAGCTCACCACCGCCCTCGGGAGCCAAAAACATTCAGTACTTC. Amino acids: CASSPPPSGAKNIQYF.

The J gene is TRBJ1-2, the V gene TRBV5-4; 10 nucleotides align to TRBD1. Trimming removed 3 bases from V and 2 bases from J; junction bases left unmatched: 7. The V gene's germline CDR1 is SGHNT and CDR2 YYREEE (reference sequence). CDR3 length: 16 amino acids. As DNA, the CDR3 is TGTGCCAGCAGCTCGGGACAGGGGATATCGAACTATGGCTACACCTTC. Its translation: CASSSGQGISNYGYTF.

The gene calls are TRBV2 and TRBJ1-4, with D maybe TRBD1 (5 bases). Trimming shortened V by 9 bases and J by 8 bases, and 16 bases separated the two germline ends. The CDR3 length is 13 residues. Germline loops: CDR1 SNHLY, CDR2 FYNNEI. The CDR3 nucleotides read TGTGCCAGTGGGGGGTTGGACCACGAAAAACTGTTTTTT. It yields the protein CASGGLDHEKLFF.

The chain combines TRBV5-6 with TRBJ2-2; TRBD2 is a possible D gene (7 bases). Per the germline V gene, CDR1 is SGHDT and CDR2 is YYEEEE. The length of the CDR3 is 16 residues. The ends were cut back, 6 bases at V and 4 bases at J, with 19 bases in the middle. As DNA, the CDR3 is TGTGCCAGCACCCGATTCGGGGGGCTAAGCACCGGGGAGCTGTTTTTT. It yields the protein CASTRFGGLSTGELFF.

This clone has a handful of counts. The chain carries TRBV18 and TRBJ2-6, with a weak D call TRBD1 (5 bases). V gave up 2 bases and J gave up 8 bases, with 16 bases separating them. Germline-derived CDR1 and CDR2 are KGHSH and LQKENI. The CDR3 loop spans 16 amino acids. The CDR3, as DNA: TGTGCCAGCTCACCAAATAACGTAATGGGGCCCAACGTCCTGACTTTC. The encoded protein is CASSPNNVMGPNVLTF.

The chain combines TRBV5-6 with TRBJ2-7; TRBD2 matches 8 bases. The germline CDR1 and CDR2 sequences are SGHDT and YYEEEE. This CDR3 has 16 amino acids. Trimming cost V 0 bases and J 2 bases; bases outside gene matches: 7. The CDR3 spells CASSLGVAGSTYEQYF. The CDR3 DNA reads TGTGCCAGCAGCTTGGGGGTAGCGGGGTCAACCTACGAGCAGTACTTC.

The CDR3 sequence is CASSQGETGRRGNEQFF. The CDR3, as DNA: TGTGCCAGCAGCCAAGGAGAGACAGGGAGGAGGGGCAATGAGCAGTTCTTC. V usage is TRBV4-2 and J usage is TRBJ2-1; possible D gene TRBD1, 7 bases. V was cut by 1 base and J by 6 bases, with 19 bases left in between. Germline V lookup: CDR1 LGHNA, CDR2 YNFKEQ. This CDR3 contains 17 residues.

This CDR3 reads CASSQDPTPSYEQYF. The CDR3 bases are TGTGCCAGCAGCCAAGACCCGACACCCTCCTACGAGCAGTACTTC. V and J are TRBV4-2 and TRBJ2-7; D is uncertain. Deletions cut 0 bases from V and 0 bases from J, with 9 bases between. The CDR3 extends over 15 amino acids. Germline V gene data show CDR1 as LGHNA and CDR2 as YNFKEQ.

Here the CDR3 reads CASRRDRGSAGELFF. The DNA of the CDR3 is TGTGCCAGCAGGAGGGACAGGGGGAGCGCCGGGGAGCTGTTTTTT. The chain couples TRBV2 to TRBJ2-2; TRBD1 aligns across 11 bases. The CDR3 covers 15 residues. V lost 6 bases, J lost 6 bases, and 6 bases stayed unmatched. Germline V gene lookup returns CDR1 SNHLY and CDR2 FYNNEI.